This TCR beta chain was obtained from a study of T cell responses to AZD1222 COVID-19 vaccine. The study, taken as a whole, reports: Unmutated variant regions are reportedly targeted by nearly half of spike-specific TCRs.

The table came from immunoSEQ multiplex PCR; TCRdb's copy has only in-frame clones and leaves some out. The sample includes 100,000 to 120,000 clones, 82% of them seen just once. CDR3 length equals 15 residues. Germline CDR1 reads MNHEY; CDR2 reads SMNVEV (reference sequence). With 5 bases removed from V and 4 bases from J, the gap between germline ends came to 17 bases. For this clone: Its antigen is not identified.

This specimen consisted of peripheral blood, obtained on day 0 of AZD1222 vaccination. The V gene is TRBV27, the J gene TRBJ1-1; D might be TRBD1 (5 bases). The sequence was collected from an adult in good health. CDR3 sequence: CASSTYGTGTTEAFF. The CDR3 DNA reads TGTGCCAGCAGTACATACGGGACGGGGACCACTGAAGCTTTCTTT.